This T cell receptor (beta chain) was identified in a study of T cells in Graves' hyperthyroidism and ophthalmopathy. Only a few counts were recorded for this clonotype. The CDR3 regions of TCR beta were amplified from RNA transcripts. A first-round RT-PCR of the TCR CDR3 used the HTBI primer set. MiXCR was run by TCRdb on the multiplex PCR reads, yielding one entry per CDR3 protein. The sample records more than 550,000 distinct CDR3 sequences, about 18% being singletons. Germline values: CDR1 SGHTA, CDR2 FQGNSA. The CDR3 spans 16 residues. Trimming at V came to 8 bases and at J to 4 bases, leaving 12 bases not matched to a gene.

V gene TRBV7-2 combines with J gene TRBJ2-1; 9 bases agree with TRBD2. The sequence was collected from a man aged 45 to 65 with Graves' hyperthyroidism. Sequenced: blood. The DNA for the CDR3 is TGTGCCAGCCGCCCGGACCTGGCGGGAGGGTACAATGAGCAGTTCTTC. Protein sequence: CASRPDLAGGYNEQFF.